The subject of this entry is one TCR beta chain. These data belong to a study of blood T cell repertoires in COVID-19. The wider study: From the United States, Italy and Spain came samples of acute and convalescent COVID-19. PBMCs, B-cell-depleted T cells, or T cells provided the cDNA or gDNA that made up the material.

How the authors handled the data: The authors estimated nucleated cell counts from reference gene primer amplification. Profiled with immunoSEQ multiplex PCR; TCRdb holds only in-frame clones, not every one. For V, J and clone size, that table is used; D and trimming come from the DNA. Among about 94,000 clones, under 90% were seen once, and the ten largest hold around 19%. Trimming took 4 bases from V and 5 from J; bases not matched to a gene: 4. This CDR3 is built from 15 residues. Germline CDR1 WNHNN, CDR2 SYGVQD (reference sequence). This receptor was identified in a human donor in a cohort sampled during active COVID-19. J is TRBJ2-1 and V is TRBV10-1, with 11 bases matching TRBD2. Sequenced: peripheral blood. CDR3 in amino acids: CASSATSGSDNEQFF. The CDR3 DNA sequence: TGCGCCAGCAGTGCTACTAGCGGGAGCGACAATGAGCAGTTCTTC.